Listed below are T cell receptor beta chains from one sample, sequenced in a study of metastatic and nonmetastatic thyroid tumors. With MiXCR, TCRdb reprocessed the PCR reads. The data hold about 16,000 clones, with roughly 32% observed a single time. The specimen sequenced was tumor tissue. These receptors came from a female donor with papillary thyroid cancer or a benign thyroid nodule (not recorded which). Some clones in this sample may be carry-over from other donors' samples. Each CDR3 is given with its conserved first and last residue. D genes are given only for firm matches. A row's size may be missing; if present it is once, few, many or a size class.

>.|.|TRBV6-2/TRBV6-3|TRBJ2-2
CASKWSSGRAGELFF
TGTGCCAGCAAGTGGAGTAGCGGCAGGGCCGGGGAGCTGTTTTTT
>once|.|TRBV20-1|TRBJ2-2
CSARRGINTGELFF
TGCAGTGCTAGACGCGGAATTAACACCGGGGAGCTGTTTTTT
>many|TRBD1|TRBV10-1|TRBJ2-2
CASIDRGTNTGELFF
TGCGCCAGCATTGACAGGGGGACGAACACCGGGGAGCTGTTTTTT
>medium-sized|.|TRBV6-1|TRBJ1-2
CASSGQWGKDNYGYTF
TGTGCCAGCAGTGGACAGTGGGGAAAGGATAACTATGGCTACACCTTC
>medium-sized|TRBD2|TRBV7-2|TRBJ2-7
CASSSSGGASYEQYF
TGTGCCAGCAGCTCCAGCGGGGGAGCCTCCTACGAGCAGTACTTC
>many|.|TRBV18|TRBJ1-3
CASSPSEATSGNTIYF
TGTGCCAGCTCACCATCGGAAGCGACGTCGGGAAACACCATATATTTT
>many|TRBD2|TRBV11-2|TRBJ2-3
CASRGGGGTTDTQYF
TGTGCCAGCAGGGGTGGCGGGGGGACCACAGATACGCAGTATTTT
>few|.|TRBV2|TRBJ1-2
CASSGQEAYGYTF
TGTGCCAGCAGTGGGCAAGAAGCTTATGGCTACACCTTC
>many|.|TRBV6-6|TRBJ2-7
CASSYLGTEYEQYF
TGTGCCAGCAGTTACTTAGGGACCGAGTACGAGCAGTACTTC
>.|TRBD1|TRBV5-1|TRBJ1-5
CASSLGQGVNQPQHF
TGCGCCAGCAGCTTGGGACAGGGGGTAAATCAGCCCCAGCATTTT
>.|.|TRBV6-1|TRBJ2-1
CASSETGTPRNEQFF
TGTGCCAGCAGTGAAACCGGGACTCCGAGGAATGAGCAGTTCTTC
>medium-sized|TRBD2|TRBV5-1|TRBJ2-5
CASSLTTSGGGETQYF
TGCGCCAGCAGCTTGACGACTAGCGGGGGGGGAGAGACCCAGTACTTC
>many|.|TRBV3-1|TRBJ1-4
CASSLRDGKLFF
TGTGCCAGCAGCCTAAGGGACGGGAAACTGTTTTTT
>medium-sized|TRBD1|TRBV6-1|TRBJ2-7
CASSEALGTGGDEQYF
TGTGCCAGCAGTGAAGCGCTGGGGACAGGGGGGGACGAGCAGTACTTC
>.|TRBD2|TRBV6-1|TRBJ2-1
CASSELVGGGAYEQFF
TGTGCCAGCAGTGAATTGGTTGGCGGGGGGGCCTATGAGCAGTTCTTC
>.|.|TRBV5-1|TRBJ2-3
CASSVWSQNTDTQYF
TGCGCCAGCAGCGTATGGTCTCAGAACACAGATACGCAGTATTTT
>many|.|TRBV11-2|TRBJ1-1
CASTPMSSRTEAFF
TGTGCCAGCACCCCCATGTCCTCGAGGACTGAAGCTTTCTTT
>few|.|TRBV11-2|TRBJ2-1
CASSLEGGSSYNEQFF
TGTGCCAGCAGCTTAGAAGGGGGGAGCTCCTACAATGAGCAGTTCTTC
>.|.|TRBV20-1|TRBJ1-6
CSARDYGGFNSPLHF
TGCAGTGCTAGAGATTATGGGGGCTTTAATTCACCCCTCCACTTT
>.|.|TRBV4-2|TRBJ2-3
CASSQVPHTQYF
TGTGCCAGCAGCCAAGTTCCCCATACGCAGTATTTT
>.|.|TRBV5-1|TRBJ2-3
CASSLGDITDTQYF
TGCGCCAGCAGCTTAGGCGATATCACAGATACGCAGTATTTT
>medium-sized|.|TRBV9|TRBJ1-1
CASSQTKGMNTEAFF
TGTGCCAGCAGCCAGACAAAGGGCATGAACACTGAAGCTTTCTTT
>.|.|TRBV4-3|TRBJ2-1
CASSQGLAEWDEQFF
TGCGCCAGCAGCCAAGGGTTAGCAGAGTGGGACGAGCAGTTCTTC
>few|.|TRBV6-1|TRBJ2-7
CAARTKGIPYEQYF
TGTGCCGCGAGGACTAAGGGCATCCCCTACGAGCAGTACTTC
>medium-sized|TRBD1|TRBV12-3/TRBV12-4|TRBJ1-1
CASSSGQGVTEAFF
TGTGCCAGCAGTTCTGGACAGGGTGTAACTGAAGCTTTCTTT